The count of the clone carrying this T cell receptor (beta chain) is one. Its antigen is unknown. This sample was taken from a study of cytomegalovirus exposure and HLA in healthy donors. Overall study results and limits: TCR beta sequences reportedly predicted the HLA-A and HLA-B alleles of most subjects accurately. Being productive about 90% or about 30% of the time was typical of most TCR beta V segments in an earlier analysis.

The PCR ran on 60 Vbeta and 13 Jbeta primers. The protocol was immunoSEQ multiplex PCR, while the TCRdb copy is restricted to in-frame clones and leaves out a portion. Found here are around 110,000 clones, over 70% of them singletons; the top ten hold 2.8%. This CDR3 is 13 amino acids long. V was pared by 4 bases and J by 5 bases, with 11 bases between. Germline lookup yields CDR1 MNHEY and CDR2 SVGAGI. The sequence came from a female donor in good health and CMV-seronegative. The chain links TRBV6-5 to TRBJ2-5, with D tentatively TRBD2 (6 bases). The sequenced sample consisted of PBMCs. The CDR3 spells CASSLEGWETQYF. CDR3 in DNA: TGTGCCAGCAGTTTGGAGGGGTGGGAGACCCAGTACTTC.